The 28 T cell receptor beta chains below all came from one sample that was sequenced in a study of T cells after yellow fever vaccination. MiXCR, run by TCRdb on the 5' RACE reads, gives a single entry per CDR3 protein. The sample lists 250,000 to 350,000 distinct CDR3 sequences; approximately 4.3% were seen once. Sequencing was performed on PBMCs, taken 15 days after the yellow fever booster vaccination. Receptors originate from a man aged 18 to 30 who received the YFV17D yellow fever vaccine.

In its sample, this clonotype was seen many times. The CDR3 reads CASSFLTSPYEQYF. As DNA, the CDR3 is TGTGCCAGCAGCTTCCTGACTAGCCCCTACGAGCAGTACTTC. This chain links TRBV7-9 with TRBJ2-7, with 7 bases fitting TRBD2. V shed 3 bases, J shed 2 bases, and the junction held 4 bases outside the gene matches. CDR1 and CDR2 (germline): SEHNR, FQNEAQ (reference sequence). CDR3 length equals 14 residues.

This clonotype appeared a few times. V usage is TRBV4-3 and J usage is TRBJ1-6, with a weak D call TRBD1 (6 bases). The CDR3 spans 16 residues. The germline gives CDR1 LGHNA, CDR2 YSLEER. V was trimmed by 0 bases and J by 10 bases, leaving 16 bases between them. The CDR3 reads CASSQDGRGAKSPLHF. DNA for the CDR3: TGCGCCAGCAGCCAAGACGGCCGGGGGGCGAAATCACCCCTCCACTTT.

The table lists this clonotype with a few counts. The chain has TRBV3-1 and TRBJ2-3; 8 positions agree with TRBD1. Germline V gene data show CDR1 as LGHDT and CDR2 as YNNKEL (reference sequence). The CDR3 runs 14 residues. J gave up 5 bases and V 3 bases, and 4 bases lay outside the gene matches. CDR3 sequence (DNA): TGTGCCAGCAGCCAGCAGGGGGCGAAAGATACGCAGTATTTT. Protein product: CASSQQGAKDTQYF.

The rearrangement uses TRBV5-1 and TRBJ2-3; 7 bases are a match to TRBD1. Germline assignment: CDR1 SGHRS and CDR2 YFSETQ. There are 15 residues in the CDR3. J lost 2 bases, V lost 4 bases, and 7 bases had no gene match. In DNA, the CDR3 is TGCGCCAGCAGCGACGGGACAGTATTCACAGATACGCAGTATTTT. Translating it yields CASSDGTVFTDTQYF.

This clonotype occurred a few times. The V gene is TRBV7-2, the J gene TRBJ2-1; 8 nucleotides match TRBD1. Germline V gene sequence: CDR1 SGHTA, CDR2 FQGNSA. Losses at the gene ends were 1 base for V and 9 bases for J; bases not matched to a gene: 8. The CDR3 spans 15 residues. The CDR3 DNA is TGTGCCAGCAGCTTAGGGGGGGCAGGGGGCACTGAGCAGTTCTTC. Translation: CASSLGGAGGTEQFF. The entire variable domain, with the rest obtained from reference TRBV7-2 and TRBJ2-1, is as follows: GAGVSQSPSNKVTEKGKDVELRCDPISGHTALYWYRQSLGQGLEFLIYFQGNSAPDKSGLPSDRFSAERTGGSVSTLTIQRTQQEDSAVYLCASSLGGAGGTEQFFGPGTRLTVL.

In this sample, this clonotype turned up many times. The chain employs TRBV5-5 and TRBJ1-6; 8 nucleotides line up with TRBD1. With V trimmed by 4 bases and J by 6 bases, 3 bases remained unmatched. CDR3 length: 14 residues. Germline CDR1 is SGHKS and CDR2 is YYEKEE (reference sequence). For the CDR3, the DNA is TGTGCCAGCAGCAGGACAGGGAGTAATTCACCCCTCCACTTT. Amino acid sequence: CASSRTGSNSPLHF. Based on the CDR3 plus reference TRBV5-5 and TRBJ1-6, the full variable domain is DAGVTQSPTHLIKTRGQQVTLRCSPISGHKSVSWYQQVLGQGPQFIFQYYEKEERGRGNFPDRFSARQFPNYSSELNVNALLLGDSALYLCASSRTGSNSPLHFGNGTRLTVT.

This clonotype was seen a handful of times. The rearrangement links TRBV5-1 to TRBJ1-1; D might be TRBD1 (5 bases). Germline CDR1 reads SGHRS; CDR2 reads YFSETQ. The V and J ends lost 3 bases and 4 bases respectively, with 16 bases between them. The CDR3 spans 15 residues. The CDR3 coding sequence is TGCGCCAGCAGCTCGGGGTGGGGGGGATCCACTGAAGCTTTCTTT. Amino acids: CASSSGWGGSTEAFF.

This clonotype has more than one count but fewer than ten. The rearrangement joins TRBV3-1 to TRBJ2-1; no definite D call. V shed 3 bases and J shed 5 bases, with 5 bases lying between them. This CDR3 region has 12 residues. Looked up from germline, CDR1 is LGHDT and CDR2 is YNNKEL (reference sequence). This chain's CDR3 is CASSHWNNEQFF. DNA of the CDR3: TGTGCCAGCAGCCATTGGAACAATGAGCAGTTCTTC.

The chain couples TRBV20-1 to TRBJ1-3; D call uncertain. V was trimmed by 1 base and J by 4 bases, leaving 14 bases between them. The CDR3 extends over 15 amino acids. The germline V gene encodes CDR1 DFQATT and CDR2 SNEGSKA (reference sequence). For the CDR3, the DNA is TGCAGTGCTAGAGGCCCGGGAACTACGGGAAACACCATATATTTT. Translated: CSARGPGTTGNTIYF.

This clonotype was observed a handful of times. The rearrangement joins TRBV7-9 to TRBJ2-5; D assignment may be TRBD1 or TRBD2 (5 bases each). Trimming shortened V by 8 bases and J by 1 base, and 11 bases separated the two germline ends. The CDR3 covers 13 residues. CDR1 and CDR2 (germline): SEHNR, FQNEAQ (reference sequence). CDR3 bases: TGTGCCAGCGGCTACGGGACCCAAGAGACCCAGTACTTC. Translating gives CASGYGTQETQYF. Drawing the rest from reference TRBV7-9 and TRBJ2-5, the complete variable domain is DTGVSQNPRHKITKRGQNVTFRCDPISEHNRLYWYRQTLGQGPEFLTYFQNEAQLEKSRLLSDRFSAERPKGSFSTLEIQRTEQGDSAMYLCASGYGTQETQYFGPGTRLLVL.

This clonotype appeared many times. The CDR3 sequence is CASSPGLHTDTQYF. Here the CDR3 DNA reads TGTGCCAGCTCACCGGGACTCCACACAGATACGCAGTATTTT. The chain has TRBV18 and TRBJ2-3, with D possibly being TRBD2 (6 bases). V gave up 3 bases and J gave up 2 bases, with 9 bases separating them. The CDR3 totals 14 residues. Germline CDR1 KGHSH, CDR2 LQKENI.

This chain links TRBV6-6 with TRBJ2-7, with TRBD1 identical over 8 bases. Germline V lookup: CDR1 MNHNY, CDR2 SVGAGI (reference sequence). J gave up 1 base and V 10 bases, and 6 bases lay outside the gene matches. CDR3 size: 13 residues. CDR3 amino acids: CAISDRGSYEQYF. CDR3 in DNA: TGTGCCATCTCAGACAGGGGTTCCTACGAGCAGTACTTC.

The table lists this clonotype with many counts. CDR3 DNA sequence: TGTGCCAGCAGCCCTCGACAGAGCAATCAGCCCCAGCATTTT. Translation: CASSPRQSNQPQHF. The V and J genes are TRBV6-6 and TRBJ1-5; D possibly corresponds to TRBD1 (5 bases). Germline V gene sequence: CDR1 MNHNY, CDR2 SVGAGI (reference sequence). Trimming removed 6 bases at V and 1 base at J, with 10 bases between. The CDR3 spans 14 residues.

CDR3 nucleotide sequence: TGTGCCAGCGGTGATAGGGTCCCAGATACGCAGTATTTT. This encodes CASGDRVPDTQYF. The gene calls are TRBV28 and TRBJ2-3; D ambiguous. Trimming stripped 8 bases from V and 4 bases from J, with 13 bases between. CDR1 is MDHEN and CDR2 is SYDVKM in the germline V gene. The CDR3 contains 13 residues.

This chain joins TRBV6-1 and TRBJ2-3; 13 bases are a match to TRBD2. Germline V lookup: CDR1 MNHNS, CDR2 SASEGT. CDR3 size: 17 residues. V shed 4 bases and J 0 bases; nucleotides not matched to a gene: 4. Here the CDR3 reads CASSAMGLAGSTDTQYF. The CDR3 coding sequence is TGTGCCAGCAGTGCAATGGGACTAGCGGGGAGCACAGATACGCAGTATTTT.

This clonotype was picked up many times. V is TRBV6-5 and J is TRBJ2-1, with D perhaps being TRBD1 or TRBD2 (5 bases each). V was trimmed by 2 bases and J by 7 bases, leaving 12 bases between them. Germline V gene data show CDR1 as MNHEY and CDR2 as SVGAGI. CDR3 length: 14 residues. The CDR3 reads CASSYGGEGNEQFF. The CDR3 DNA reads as TGTGCCAGCAGTTACGGAGGCGAGGGGAATGAGCAGTTCTTC.

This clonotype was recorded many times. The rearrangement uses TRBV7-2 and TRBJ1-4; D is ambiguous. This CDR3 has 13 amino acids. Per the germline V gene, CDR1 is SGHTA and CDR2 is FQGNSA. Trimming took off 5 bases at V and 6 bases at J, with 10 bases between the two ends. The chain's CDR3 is CASSRGGYEKLFF. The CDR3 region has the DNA TGTGCCAGCAGCCGCGGAGGGTATGAAAAACTGTTTTTT.

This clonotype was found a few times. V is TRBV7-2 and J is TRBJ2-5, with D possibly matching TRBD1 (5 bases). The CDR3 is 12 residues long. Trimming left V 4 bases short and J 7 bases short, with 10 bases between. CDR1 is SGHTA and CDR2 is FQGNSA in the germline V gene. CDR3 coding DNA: TGTGCCAGCAGCTCCCTAGGGGTGACCCAGTACTTC. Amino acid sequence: CASSSLGVTQYF.

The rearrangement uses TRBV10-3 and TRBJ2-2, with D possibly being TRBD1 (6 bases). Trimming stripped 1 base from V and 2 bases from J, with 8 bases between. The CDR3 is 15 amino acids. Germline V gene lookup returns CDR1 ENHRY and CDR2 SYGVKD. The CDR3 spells CAISELQGNTGELFF. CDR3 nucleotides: TGTGCCATCAGTGAGTTACAGGGCAACACCGGGGAGCTGTTTTTT.

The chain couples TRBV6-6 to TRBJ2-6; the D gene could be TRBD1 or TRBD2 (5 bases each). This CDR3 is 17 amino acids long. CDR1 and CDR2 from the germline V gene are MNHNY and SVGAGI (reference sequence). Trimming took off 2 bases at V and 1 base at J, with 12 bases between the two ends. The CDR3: CASSYGGLGSGANVLTF. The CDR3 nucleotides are TGTGCCAGCAGTTACGGGGGTTTGGGGTCTGGGGCCAACGTCCTGACTTTC.

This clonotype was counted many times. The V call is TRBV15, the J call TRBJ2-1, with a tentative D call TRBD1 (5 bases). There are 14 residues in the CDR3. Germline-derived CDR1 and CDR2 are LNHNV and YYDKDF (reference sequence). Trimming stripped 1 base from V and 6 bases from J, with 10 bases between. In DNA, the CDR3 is TGTGCCACCAGCAGAGCCCTTGACAGCAATGAGCAGTTCTTC. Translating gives CATSRALDSNEQFF.

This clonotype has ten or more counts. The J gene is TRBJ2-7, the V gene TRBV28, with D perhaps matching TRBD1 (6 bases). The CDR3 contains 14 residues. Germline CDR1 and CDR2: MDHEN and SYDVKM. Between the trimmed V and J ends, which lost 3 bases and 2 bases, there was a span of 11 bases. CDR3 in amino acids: CASSFSDSPYEQYV. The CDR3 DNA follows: TGTGCCAGCAGTTTTTCGGACAGTCCCTACGAGCAGTACGTC.

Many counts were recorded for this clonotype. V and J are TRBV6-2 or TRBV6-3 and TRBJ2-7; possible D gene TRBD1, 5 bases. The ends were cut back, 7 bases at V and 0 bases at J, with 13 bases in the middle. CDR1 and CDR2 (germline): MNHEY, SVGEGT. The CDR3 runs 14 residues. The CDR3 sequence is CASKSDTLSYEQYV. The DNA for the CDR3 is TGTGCCAGCAAATCGGACACTCTCTCCTACGAGCAGTACGTC.

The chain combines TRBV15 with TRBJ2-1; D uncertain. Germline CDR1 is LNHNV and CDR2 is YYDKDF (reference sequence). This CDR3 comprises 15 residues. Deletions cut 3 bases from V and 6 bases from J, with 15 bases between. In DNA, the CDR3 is TGTGCCACCAGCAGCGGAAGATTACCAGGCAATGAGCAGTTCTTC. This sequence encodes CATSSGRLPGNEQFF.

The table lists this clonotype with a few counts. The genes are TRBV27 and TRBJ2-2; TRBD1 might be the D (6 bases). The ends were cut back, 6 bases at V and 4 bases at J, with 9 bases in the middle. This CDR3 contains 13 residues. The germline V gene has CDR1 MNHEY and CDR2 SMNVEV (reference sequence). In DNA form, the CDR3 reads TGTGCCAGCAGGAGGACAGCCACCGGGGAGCTGTTTTTT. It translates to CASRRTATGELFF.

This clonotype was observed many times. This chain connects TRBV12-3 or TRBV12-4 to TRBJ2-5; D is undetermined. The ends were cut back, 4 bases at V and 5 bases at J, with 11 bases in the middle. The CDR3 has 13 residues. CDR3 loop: CASSYGRWETQYF. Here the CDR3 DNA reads TGTGCCAGCAGTTACGGGCGCTGGGAGACCCAGTACTTC.

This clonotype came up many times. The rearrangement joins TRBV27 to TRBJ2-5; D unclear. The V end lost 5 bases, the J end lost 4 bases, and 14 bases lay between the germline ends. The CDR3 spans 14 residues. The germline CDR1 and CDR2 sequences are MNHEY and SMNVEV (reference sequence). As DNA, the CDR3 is TGTGCCAGCAGTCCCCTGGGGTCTGTAGAGACCCAGTACTTC. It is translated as CASSPLGSVETQYF.

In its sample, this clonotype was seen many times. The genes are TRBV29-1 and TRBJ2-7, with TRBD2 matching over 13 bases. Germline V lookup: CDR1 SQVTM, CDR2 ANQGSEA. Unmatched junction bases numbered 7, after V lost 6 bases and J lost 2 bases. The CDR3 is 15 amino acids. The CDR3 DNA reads TGCAGCGTCCGGCGCGGACTAGCGGGAGCCTACGAGCAGTACTTC. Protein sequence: CSVRRGLAGAYEQYF.